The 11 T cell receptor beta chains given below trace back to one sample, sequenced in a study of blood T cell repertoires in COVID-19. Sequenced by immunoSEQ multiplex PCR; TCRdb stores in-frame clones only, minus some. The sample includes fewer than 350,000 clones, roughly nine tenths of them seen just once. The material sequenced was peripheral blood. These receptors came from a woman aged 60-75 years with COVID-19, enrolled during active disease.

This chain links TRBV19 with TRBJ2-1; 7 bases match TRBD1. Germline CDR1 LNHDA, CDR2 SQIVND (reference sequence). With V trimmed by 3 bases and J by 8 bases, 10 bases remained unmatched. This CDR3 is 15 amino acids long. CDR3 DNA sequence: TGTGCCAGTAGTATTCCGGACAGGTCTTTGGATGAGCAGTTCTTC. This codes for CASSIPDRSLDEQFF.

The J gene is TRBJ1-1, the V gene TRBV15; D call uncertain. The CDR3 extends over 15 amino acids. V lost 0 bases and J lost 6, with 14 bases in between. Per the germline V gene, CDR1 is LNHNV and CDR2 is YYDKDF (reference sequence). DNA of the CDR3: TGTGCCACCAGCAGAGAATCCGGGGTCGAGGCTGAAGCTTTCTTT. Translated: CATSRESGVEAEAFF. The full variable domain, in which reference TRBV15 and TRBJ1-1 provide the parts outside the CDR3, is DAMVIQNPRYQVTQFGKPVTLSCSQTLNHNVMYWYQQKSSQAPKLLFHYYDKDFNNEADTPDNFQSRRPNTSFCFLDIRSPGLGDTAMYLCATSRESGVEAEAFFGQGTRLTVV.

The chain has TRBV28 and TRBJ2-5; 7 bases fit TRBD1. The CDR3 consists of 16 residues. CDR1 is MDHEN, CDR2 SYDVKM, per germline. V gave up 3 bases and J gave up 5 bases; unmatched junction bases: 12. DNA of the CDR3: TGTGCCAGCAGTTTCATAACCGGGACAGACCGGGAGACCCAGTACTTC. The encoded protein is CASSFITGTDRETQYF.

This CDR3 is CASSPSGTGSNYGYTF. The DNA of the CDR3 is TGTGCCAGTAGTCCCTCCGGGACAGGGTCTAACTATGGCTACACCTTC. This chain links TRBV19 with TRBJ1-2, with TRBD1 matching over 9 bases. J gave up 0 bases and V 5 bases, and 7 bases lay outside the gene matches. This CDR3 has 16 amino acids. CDR1 LNHDA and CDR2 SQIVND come from the germline V gene (reference sequence).

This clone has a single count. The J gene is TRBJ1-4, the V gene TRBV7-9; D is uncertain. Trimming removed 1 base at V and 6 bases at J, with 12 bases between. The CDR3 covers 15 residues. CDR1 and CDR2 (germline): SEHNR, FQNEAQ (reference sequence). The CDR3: CASSLGGGVHEKLFF. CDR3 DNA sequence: TGTGCCAGCAGCTTAGGAGGCGGGGTACATGAAAAACTGTTTTTT. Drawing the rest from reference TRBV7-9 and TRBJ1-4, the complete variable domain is DTGVSQNPRHKITKRGQNVTFRCDPISEHNRLYWYRQTLGQGPEFLTYFQNEAQLEKSRLLSDRFSAERPKGSFSTLEIQRTEQGDSAMYLCASSLGGGVHEKLFFGSGTQLSVL.

For the CDR3, the DNA is TGCGCCAGCAGCCCCCGTCCCCAGACCCAGTACTTC. It translates to CASSPRPQTQYF. This chain uses TRBV5-1 with TRBJ2-5; D ambiguous. V was cut by 4 bases and J by 6 bases, with 10 bases left in between. Germline V gives CDR1 SGHRS, CDR2 YFSETQ. The CDR3 has 12 amino acids.

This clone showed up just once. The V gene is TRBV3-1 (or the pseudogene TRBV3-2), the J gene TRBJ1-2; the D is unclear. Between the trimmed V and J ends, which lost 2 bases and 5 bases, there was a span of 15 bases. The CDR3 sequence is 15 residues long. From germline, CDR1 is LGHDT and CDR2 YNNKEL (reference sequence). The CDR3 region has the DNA TGTGCCAGCAGCCAATTACTGGAGGGAAGGTATGGCTACACCTTC. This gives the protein CASSQLLEGRYGYTF.

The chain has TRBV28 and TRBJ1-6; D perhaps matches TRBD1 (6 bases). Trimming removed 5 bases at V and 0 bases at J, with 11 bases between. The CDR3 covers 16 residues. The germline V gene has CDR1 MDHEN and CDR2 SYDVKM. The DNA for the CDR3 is TGTGCCAGCAGTCTAACCAGGGGCTCCTATAATTCACCCCTCCACTTT. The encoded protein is CASSLTRGSYNSPLHF.

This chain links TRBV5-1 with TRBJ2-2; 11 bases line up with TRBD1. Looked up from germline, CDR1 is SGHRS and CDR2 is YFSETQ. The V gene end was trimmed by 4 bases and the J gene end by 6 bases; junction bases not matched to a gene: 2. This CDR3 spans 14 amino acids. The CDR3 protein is CASSGGQGAGELFF. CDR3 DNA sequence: TGCGCCAGCAGCGGGGGACAGGGGGCCGGGGAGCTGTTTTTT.

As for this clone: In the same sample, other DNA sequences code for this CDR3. The CDR3 DNA reads TGTGCCAGCAGTTACTCAACACAGGGGAATGGAAACACCATATATTTT. Protein sequence: CASSYSTQGNGNTIYF. This rearrangement joins TRBV6-5 to TRBJ1-3, with 7 bases matching TRBD1. V was clipped by 0 bases and J by 3 bases; unmatched bases: 5. The CDR3 runs 16 residues. The germline V gene has CDR1 MNHEY and CDR2 SVGAGI.

The CDR3 loop reads CASTLGQPVSGNTIYF. CDR3 in DNA: TGTGCCAGCACCCTGGGACAGCCAGTCTCTGGAAACACCATATATTTT. This chain connects TRBV5-8 to TRBJ1-3, with 7 positions matching TRBD1. In germline, CDR1 is SGHTS, CDR2 YDEGEE. The ends lost 6 bases at V and 0 bases at J; junction bases unmatched: 9. The CDR3 loop spans 16 amino acids.